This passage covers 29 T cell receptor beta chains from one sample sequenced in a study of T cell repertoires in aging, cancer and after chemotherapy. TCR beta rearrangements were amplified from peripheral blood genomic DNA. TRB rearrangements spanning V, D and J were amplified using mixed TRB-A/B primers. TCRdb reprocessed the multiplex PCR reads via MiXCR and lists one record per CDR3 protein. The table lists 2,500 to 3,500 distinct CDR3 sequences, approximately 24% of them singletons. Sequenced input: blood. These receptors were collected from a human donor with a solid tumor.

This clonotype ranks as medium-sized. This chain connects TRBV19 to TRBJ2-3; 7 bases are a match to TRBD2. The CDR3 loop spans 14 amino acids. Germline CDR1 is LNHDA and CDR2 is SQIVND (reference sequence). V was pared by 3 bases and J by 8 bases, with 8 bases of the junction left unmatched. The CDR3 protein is CASSIGEGQGTQYF. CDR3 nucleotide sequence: TGTGCCAGTAGTATTGGGGAGGGTCAGGGTACGCAGTATTTT. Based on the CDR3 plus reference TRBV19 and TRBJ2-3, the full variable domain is DGGITQSPKYLFRKEGQNVTLSCEQNLNHDAMYWYRQDPGQGLRLIYYSQIVNDFQKGDIAEGYSVSREKKESFPLTVTSAQKNPTAFYLCASSIGEGQGTQYFGPGTRLTVL.

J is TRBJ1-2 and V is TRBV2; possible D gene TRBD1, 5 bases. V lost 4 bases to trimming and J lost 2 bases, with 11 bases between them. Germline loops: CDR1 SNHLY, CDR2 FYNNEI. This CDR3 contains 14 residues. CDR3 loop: CASSASTANYGYTF. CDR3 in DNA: TGTGCCAGCAGTGCATCGACAGCGAACTATGGCTACACCTTC.

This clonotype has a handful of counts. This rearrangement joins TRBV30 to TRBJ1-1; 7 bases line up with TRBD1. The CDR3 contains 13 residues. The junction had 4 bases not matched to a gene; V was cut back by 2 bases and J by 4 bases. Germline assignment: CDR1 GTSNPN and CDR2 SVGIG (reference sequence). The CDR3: CAWSKGAGTEAFF. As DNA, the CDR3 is TGTGCCTGGAGTAAGGGGGCGGGCACTGAAGCTTTCTTT.

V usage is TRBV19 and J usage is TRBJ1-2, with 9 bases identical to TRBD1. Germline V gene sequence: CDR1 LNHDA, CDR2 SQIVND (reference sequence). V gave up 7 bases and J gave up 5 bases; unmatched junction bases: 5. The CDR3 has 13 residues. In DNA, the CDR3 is TGTGCCAGTAACATGGACAGGGGTTATGGCTACACCTTC. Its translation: CASNMDRGYGYTF.

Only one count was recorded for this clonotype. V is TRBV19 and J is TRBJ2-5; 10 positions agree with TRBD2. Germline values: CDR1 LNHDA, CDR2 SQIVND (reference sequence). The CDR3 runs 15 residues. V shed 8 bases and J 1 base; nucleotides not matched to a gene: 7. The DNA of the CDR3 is TGTGCCAGTGGAAATAGCGGGGGGATCCAAGAGACCCAGTACTTC. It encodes CASGNSGGIQETQYF.

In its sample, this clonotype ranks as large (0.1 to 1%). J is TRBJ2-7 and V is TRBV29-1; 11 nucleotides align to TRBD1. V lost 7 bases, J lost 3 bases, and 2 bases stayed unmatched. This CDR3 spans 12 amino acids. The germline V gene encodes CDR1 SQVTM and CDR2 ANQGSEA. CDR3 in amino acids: CSAGTGGYEQYF. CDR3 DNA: TGCAGCGCCGGGACAGGGGGCTACGAGCAGTACTTC.

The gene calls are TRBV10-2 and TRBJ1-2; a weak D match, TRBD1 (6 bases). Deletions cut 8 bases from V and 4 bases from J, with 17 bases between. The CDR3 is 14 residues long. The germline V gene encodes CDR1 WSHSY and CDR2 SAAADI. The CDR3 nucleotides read TGCGCCAGCTTACGCGGATCGGGGGCCTATGGCTACACCTTC. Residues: CASLRGSGAYGYTF.

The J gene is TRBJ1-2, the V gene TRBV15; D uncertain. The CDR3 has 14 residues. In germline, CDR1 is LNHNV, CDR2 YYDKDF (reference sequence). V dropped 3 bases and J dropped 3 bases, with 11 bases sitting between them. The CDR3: CATSRTRTDYGYTF. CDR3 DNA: TGTGCCACCAGCAGGACCCGTACGGACTATGGCTACACCTTC.

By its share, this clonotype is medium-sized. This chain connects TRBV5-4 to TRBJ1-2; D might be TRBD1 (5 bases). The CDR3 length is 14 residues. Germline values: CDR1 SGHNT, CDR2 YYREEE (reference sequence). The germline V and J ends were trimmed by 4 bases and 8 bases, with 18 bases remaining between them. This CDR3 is CASSDSVIQWGYTF. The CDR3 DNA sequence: TGTGCCAGCAGCGACAGTGTCATTCAATGGGGCTACACCTTC.

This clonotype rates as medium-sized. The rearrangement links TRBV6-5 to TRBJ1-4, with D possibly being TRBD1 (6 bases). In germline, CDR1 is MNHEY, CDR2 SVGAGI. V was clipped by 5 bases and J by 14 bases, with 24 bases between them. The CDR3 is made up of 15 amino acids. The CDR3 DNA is TGTGCCAGCAGTACCGGACAGCCAAATAACGGGGATCTGTTTTTT. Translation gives CASSTGQPNNGDLFF.

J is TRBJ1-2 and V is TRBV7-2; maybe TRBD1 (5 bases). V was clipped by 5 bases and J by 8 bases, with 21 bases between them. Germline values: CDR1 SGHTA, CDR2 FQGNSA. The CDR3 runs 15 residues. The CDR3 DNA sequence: TGTGCCAGCAGCACCGAGACATATGGAAGGGGAGGCTACACCTTC. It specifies CASSTETYGRGGYTF.

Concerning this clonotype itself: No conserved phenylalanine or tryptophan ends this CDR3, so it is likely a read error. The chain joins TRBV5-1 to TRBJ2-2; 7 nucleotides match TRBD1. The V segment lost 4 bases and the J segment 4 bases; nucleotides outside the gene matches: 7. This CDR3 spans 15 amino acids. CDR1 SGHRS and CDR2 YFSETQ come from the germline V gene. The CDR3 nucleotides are TGCGCCAGCAGCCCGACAGGGTCCCTCACCGGGGAGCTGTTTCTT. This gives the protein CASSPTGSLTGELFL.

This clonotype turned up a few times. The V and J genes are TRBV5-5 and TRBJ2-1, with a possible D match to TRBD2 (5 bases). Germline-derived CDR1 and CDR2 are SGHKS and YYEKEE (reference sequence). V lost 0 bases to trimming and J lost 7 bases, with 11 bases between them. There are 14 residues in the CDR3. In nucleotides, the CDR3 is TGTGCCAGCAGCTTGGTCGGTACGGGGAATGAGCAGTTCTTC. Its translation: CASSLVGTGNEQFF.

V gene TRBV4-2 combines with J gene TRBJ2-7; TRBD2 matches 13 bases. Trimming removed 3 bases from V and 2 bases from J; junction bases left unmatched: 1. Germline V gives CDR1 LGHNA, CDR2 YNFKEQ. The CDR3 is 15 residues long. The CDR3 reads CASSHTSGGAYEQYF. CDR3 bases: TGTGCCAGCAGCCACACTAGCGGGGGGGCCTACGAGCAGTACTTC.

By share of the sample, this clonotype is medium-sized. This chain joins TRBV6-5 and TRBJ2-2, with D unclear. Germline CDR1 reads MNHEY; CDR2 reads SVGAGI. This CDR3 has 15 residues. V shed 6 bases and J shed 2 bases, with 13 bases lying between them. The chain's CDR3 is CASSPKTDNTGELFF. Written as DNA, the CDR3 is TGTGCCAGCAGCCCCAAAACAGACAACACCGGGGAGCTGTTTTTT.

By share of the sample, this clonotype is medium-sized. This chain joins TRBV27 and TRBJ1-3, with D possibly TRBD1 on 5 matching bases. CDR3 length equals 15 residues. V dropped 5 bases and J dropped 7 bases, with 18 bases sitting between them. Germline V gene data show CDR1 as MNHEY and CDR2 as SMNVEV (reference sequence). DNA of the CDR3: TGTGCCAGCAGTCCAATCGGGACTCTGAGGAACACCATATATTTT. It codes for CASSPIGTLRNTIYF.

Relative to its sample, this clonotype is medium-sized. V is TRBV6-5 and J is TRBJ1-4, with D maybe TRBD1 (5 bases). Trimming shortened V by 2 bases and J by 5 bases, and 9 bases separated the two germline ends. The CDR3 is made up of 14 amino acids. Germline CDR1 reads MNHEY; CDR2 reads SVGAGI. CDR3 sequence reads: CASSYGGGNEKLFF. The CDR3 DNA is TGTGCCAGCAGTTACGGGGGTGGGAATGAAAAACTGTTTTTT.

CDR3: CASSYGLAGKEQYF. The CDR3 coding sequence is TGTGCCAGCAGTTACGGGCTAGCGGGAAAAGAGCAGTACTTC. The chain uses TRBV6-2 or TRBV6-3 and TRBJ2-7, with 9 bases matching TRBD2. The CDR3 has 14 amino acids. V lost 2 bases, J lost 7 bases, and 6 bases stayed unmatched. Germline V lookup: CDR1 MNHEY, CDR2 SVGEGT.

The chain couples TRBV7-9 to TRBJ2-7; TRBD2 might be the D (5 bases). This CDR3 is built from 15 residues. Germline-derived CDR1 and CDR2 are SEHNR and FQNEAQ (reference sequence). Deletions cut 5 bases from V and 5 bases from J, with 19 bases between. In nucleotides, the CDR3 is TGTGCCAGCAGCGAATTTGGCGGGTCGACTGACGAGCAGTACTTC. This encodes CASSEFGGSTDEQYF.

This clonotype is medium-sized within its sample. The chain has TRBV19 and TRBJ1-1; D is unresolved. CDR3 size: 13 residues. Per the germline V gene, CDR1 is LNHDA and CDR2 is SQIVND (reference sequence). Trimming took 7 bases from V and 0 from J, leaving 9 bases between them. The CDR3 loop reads CASTTTLNTEAFF. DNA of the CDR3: TGTGCCAGTACTACCACCCTGAACACTGAAGCTTTCTTT.

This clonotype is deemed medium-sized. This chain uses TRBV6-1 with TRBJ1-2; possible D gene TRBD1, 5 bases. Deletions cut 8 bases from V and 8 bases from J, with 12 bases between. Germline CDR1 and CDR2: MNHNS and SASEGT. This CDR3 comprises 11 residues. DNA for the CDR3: TGTGCCAGCCTCAGGGCGGGGGGCTACACCTTC. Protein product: CASLRAGGYTF.

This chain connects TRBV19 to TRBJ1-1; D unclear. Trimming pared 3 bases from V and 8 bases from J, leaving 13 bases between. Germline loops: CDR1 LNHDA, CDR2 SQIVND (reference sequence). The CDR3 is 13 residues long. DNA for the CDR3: TGTGCCAGTAGTATTTTCGCTGAGGCCGAAGCTTTCTTT. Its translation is CASSIFAEAEAFF. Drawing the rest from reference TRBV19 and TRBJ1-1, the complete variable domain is DGGITQSPKYLFRKEGQNVTLSCEQNLNHDAMYWYRQDPGQGLRLIYYSQIVNDFQKGDIAEGYSVSREKKESFPLTVTSAQKNPTAFYLCASSIFAEAEAFFGQGTRLTVV.

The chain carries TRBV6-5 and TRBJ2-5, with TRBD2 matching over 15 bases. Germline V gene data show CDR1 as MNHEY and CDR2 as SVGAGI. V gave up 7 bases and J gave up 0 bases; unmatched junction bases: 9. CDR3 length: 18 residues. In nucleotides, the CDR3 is TGTGCCAGCACCCTCTCCGGGACTAGCGGGGGGTACCAAGAGACCCAGTACTTC. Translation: CASTLSGTSGGYQETQYF.

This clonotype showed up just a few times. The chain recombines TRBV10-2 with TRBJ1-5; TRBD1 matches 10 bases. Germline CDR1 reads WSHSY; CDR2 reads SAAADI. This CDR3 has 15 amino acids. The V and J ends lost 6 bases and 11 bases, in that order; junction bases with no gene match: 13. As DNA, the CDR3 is TGCGCCAGCAGCGCGACAGGGGGCTCCGCCATGTCCCAGCATTTT. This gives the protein CASSATGGSAMSQHF.

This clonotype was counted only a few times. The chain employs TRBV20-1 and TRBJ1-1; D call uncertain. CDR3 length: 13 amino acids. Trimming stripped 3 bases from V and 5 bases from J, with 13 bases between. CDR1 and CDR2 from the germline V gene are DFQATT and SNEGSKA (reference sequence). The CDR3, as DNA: TGCAGTGCTAGGTGGCAGGAACGGACTGAAGCTTTCTTT. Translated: CSARWQERTEAFF.

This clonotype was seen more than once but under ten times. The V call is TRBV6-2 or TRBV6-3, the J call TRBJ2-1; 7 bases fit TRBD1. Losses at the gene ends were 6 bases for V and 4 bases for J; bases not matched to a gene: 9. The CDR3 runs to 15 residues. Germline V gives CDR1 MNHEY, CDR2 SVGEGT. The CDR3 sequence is CASRPSGTEYNEQFF. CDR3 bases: TGTGCCAGCAGACCCTCCGGGACAGAATACAATGAGCAGTTCTTC.

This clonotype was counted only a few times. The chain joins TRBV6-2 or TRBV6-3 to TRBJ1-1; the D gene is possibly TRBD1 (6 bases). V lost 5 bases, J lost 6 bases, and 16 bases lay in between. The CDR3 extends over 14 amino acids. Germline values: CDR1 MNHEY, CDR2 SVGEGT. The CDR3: CASSPATGFPEAFF. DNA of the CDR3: TGTGCCAGCAGTCCAGCCACAGGGTTTCCTGAAGCTTTCTTT.

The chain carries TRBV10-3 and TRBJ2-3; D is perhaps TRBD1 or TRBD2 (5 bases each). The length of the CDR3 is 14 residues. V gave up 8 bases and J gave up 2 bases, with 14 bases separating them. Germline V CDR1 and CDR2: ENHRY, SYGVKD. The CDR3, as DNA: TGTGCCATCGGGTCGGGGCTTAACACAGATACGCAGTATTTT. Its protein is CAIGSGLNTDTQYF.

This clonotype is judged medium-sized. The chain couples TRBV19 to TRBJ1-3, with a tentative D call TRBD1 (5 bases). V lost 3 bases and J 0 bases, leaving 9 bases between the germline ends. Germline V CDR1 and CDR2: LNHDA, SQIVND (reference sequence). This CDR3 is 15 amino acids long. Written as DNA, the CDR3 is TGTGCCAGTAGTATGGACATTGGCTCTGGAAACACCATATATTTT. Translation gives CASSMDIGSGNTIYF.